Given below is one TCR beta chain in context. Original processing methods: Researchers report that nucleated cell counts were estimated from reference gene primer amplification. TCRdb's copy holds only in-frame clones and misses some; the assay was immunoSEQ multiplex PCR. From that table come the V and J calls and clone size; the DNA was used to work out D and trimming. The sample has a few hundred thousand clones; 88% are singletons. The data originate from a study of blood T cell repertoires in COVID-19. On the study more broadly: COVID-19 samples, acute and convalescent, were from the United States, Italy and Spain.

Two consecutive negative NP/OP PCR tests, clearance, or resolved symptoms defined Cohort 3 recovery. J was trimmed by 7 bases and V by 5 bases; bases with no gene match: 15. CDR3 size: 17 residues. From germline, CDR1 is SNHLY and CDR2 FYNNEI. Material for sequencing was PBMCs or T cells enriched from blood (not recorded which). This sequence was found in a woman aged 18 to 35 who had recovered from COVID-19. This chain connects TRBV2 to TRBJ1-4, with 8 bases aligning to TRBD1. The CDR3 nucleotides read TGTGCCAGCAGTCCCCTCTATGCTAGACAGGGGAGTGAAAAACTGTTTTTT. This gives the protein CASSPLYARQGSEKLFF.